This passage covers 26 T cell receptor beta chains from one sample sequenced in a study of T cell changes during pregnancy in multiple sclerosis. Libraries were prepared by immunoSEQ multiplex PCR; TCRdb keeps only in-frame clonotypes and omits some of them. The profile shows more than 60,000 clones, roughly 90% of them singletons. The starting material was peripheral blood, obtained before pregnancy. Receptors were obtained from a female donor with multiple sclerosis, enrolled in a pregnancy study.

DNA of the CDR3: TGTGCCAGCAGCCACCAAGGGGCGTACGAGCAGTACTTC. Amino acid sequence: CASSHQGAYEQYF. This sequence joins TRBV11-2 and TRBJ2-7; a possible D gene is TRBD1 (5 bases). V lost 5 bases to trimming and J lost 4 bases, with 12 bases between them. This CDR3 is built from 13 residues. The germline V gene encodes CDR1 SGHAT and CDR2 FQNNGV.

The chain couples TRBV19 to TRBJ1-1; possibly TRBD1 for D (5 bases). This CDR3 is built from 12 residues. The germline CDR1 and CDR2 sequences are LNHDA and SQIVND (reference sequence). The ends were cut back, 5 bases at V and 6 bases at J, with 10 bases in the middle. The CDR3 sequence: CASSAGGPEAFF. The CDR3 DNA is TGTGCCAGTAGTGCCGGGGGACCTGAAGCTTTCTTT. The full variable domain, completed using reference TRBV19 and TRBJ1-1, is DGGITQSPKYLFRKEGQNVTLSCEQNLNHDAMYWYRQDPGQGLRLIYYSQIVNDFQKGDIAEGYSVSREKKESFPLTVTSAQKNPTAFYLCASSAGGPEAFFGQGTRLTVV.

This chain joins TRBV5-4 and TRBJ2-7; 7 positions match TRBD1. Germline V lookup: CDR1 SGHNT, CDR2 YYREEE (reference sequence). The J segment lost 3 bases and the V segment lost 3 bases, leaving 3 bases of the junction unmatched. This CDR3 spans 13 amino acids. The CDR3 here is CASSSGQRYEQYF. In DNA form, the CDR3 reads TGTGCCAGCAGCTCGGGACAGCGCTACGAGCAGTACTTC. Full variable domain (remainder filled in from reference TRBV5-4 and TRBJ2-7): ETGVTQSPTHLIKTRGQQVTLRCSSQSGHNTVSWYQQALGQGPQFIFQYYREEENGRGNFPPRFSGLQFPNYSSELNVNALELDDSALYLCASSSGQRYEQYFGPGTRLTVT.

V gene TRBV6-1 combines with J gene TRBJ1-1; a possible D gene is TRBD1 (6 bases). Trimming stripped 3 bases from V and 12 bases from J, with 14 bases between. The germline V gene encodes CDR1 MNHNS and CDR2 SASEGT. The CDR3 runs 12 residues. This CDR3 is CASSENRDKTFF. CDR3 coding DNA: TGTGCCAGCAGTGAGAACAGGGATAAAACTTTCTTT.

With regard to this clone: The junction and the germline gene differ at one end; a read error may be behind it. The chain joins TRBV15 to TRBJ2-7, with TRBD2 matching over 8 bases. This CDR3 is 16 amino acids long. Germline assignment: CDR1 LNHNV and CDR2 YYDKDF (reference sequence). CDR3 region: CATGRDPRGAAYEQYF. Here the CDR3 DNA reads TGTGCCACCGGCAGAGACCCGCGGGGGGCCGCCTACGAGCAGTACTTC.

The V call is TRBV4-3, the J call TRBJ1-4; D is perhaps TRBD1 (5 bases). Trimming took 4 bases from V and 0 from J, leaving 9 bases between them. The CDR3 has 15 amino acids. CDR1 is LGHNA and CDR2 is YSLEER in the germline V gene. This CDR3 is CASSRQTATNEKLFF. DNA of the CDR3: TGCGCCAGCAGCCGTCAGACAGCAACTAATGAAAAACTGTTTTTT.

J is TRBJ2-1 and V is TRBV6-4; 10 bases map to TRBD2. V lost 6 bases, J lost 4 bases, and 3 bases stayed unmatched. From germline, CDR1 is MRHNA and CDR2 SNTAGT. The CDR3 spans 14 residues. In DNA, the CDR3 is TGTGCCAGCAGCCTAGCGGGGGAGTACAATGAGCAGTTCTTC. This sequence encodes CASSLAGEYNEQFF.

The rearrangement uses TRBV4-1 and TRBJ1-1; a possible D gene is TRBD1 (6 bases). Per germline, CDR1 MGHRA and CDR2 YSYEKL. The CDR3 is made up of 18 amino acids. The germline V and J ends were trimmed by 0 bases and 3 bases, with 20 bases remaining between them. The CDR3 sequence: CASSQDSFWTDSHTEAFF. CDR3 bases: TGCGCCAGCAGCCAAGATAGTTTTTGGACAGACAGTCACACTGAAGCTTTCTTT.

The chain has TRBV28 and TRBJ1-4, with D unclear. The length of the CDR3 is 12 residues. Germline V CDR1 and CDR2: MDHEN, SYDVKM. Trimming stripped 6 bases from V and 8 bases from J, with 10 bases between. For the CDR3, the DNA is TGTGCCAGCAGATCGGGGTTGGAAAAACTGTTTTTT. Translated, it gives CASRSGLEKLFF.

The V and J genes are TRBV6-5 and TRBJ2-1, with 8 bases aligning to TRBD2. Trimming took 4 bases from V and 2 from J; bases not matched to a gene: 4. Per the germline V gene, CDR1 is MNHEY and CDR2 is SVGAGI. The CDR3 is 15 amino acids. CDR3 sequence reads: CASSSAGGAYNEQFF. CDR3 nucleotides: TGTGCCAGCAGTTCTGCGGGGGGCGCCTACAATGAGCAGTTCTTC.

The chain has TRBV12-5 and TRBJ2-5, with 8 bases matching TRBD1. J was trimmed by 5 bases and V by 10 bases; bases with no gene match: 9. Germline V lookup: CDR1 LGHNT, CDR2 FRNRAP. This CDR3 has 13 amino acids. Here the CDR3 DNA reads TGTGCTACATCAGGGGGCGCAAAGGAGACCCAGTACTTC. Translation gives CATSGGAKETQYF.

This chain uses TRBV5-1 with TRBJ1-6; D unclear. In germline, CDR1 is SGHRS, CDR2 YFSETQ. The CDR3 consists of 15 residues. The V end was cut by 4 bases, the J end by 0 bases, with 8 bases between. In DNA, the CDR3 is TGCGCCAGCAGCGCGATTAGCTCCTATAATTCACCCCTCCACTTT. Amino acids: CASSAISSYNSPLHF.

This chain links TRBV5-4 with TRBJ2-1, with 10 bases that match TRBD2. CDR1 SGHNT and CDR2 YYREEE come from the germline V gene (reference sequence). The V gene end was trimmed by 0 bases and the J gene end by 8 bases; junction bases not matched to a gene: 5. The CDR3 consists of 15 residues. The CDR3 DNA is TGTGCCAGCAGCTTGGTTAGCGGGGGGCGAGATGAGCAGTTCTTC. Residues: CASSLVSGGRDEQFF.

The chain joins TRBV25-1 to TRBJ1-5; no definite D call. Germline lookup yields CDR1 MGHDK and CDR2 SYGVNS. V dropped 1 base and J dropped 4 bases, with 8 bases sitting between them. CDR3 size: 14 residues. The CDR3 region has the DNA TGTGCCAGCAGTGAATTTGGGCCGAATCAGCCCCAGCATTTT. This translates into CASSEFGPNQPQHF.

This clone was detected only once. This chain connects TRBV2 to TRBJ2-4; 11 bases agree with TRBD1. The V gene end was trimmed by 8 bases and the J gene end by 3 bases; junction bases not matched to a gene: 6. This CDR3 spans 15 amino acids. The germline V gene encodes CDR1 SNHLY and CDR2 FYNNEI. The CDR3 reads CASGRTGGDKNIQYF. The CDR3 DNA is TGTGCCAGCGGGAGGACAGGGGGCGACAAAAACATTCAGTACTTC.

This chain links TRBV6-5 with TRBJ1-1, with TRBD1 as a possible D gene (5 bases). CDR1 is MNHEY and CDR2 is SVGAGI in the germline V gene. The CDR3 covers 14 residues. The V end lost 0 bases, the J end lost 5 bases, and 10 bases lay between the germline ends. CDR3 nucleotide sequence: TGTGCCAGCAGTTACTCGAATGGGGGGACTGAAGCTTTCTTT. This codes for CASSYSNGGTEAFF.

CDR3: CAISIDRDRSGYTF. The CDR3 DNA follows: TGTGCCATCAGCATCGACAGGGACAGGAGTGGCTACACCTTC. This chain links TRBV10-3 with TRBJ1-2; 8 bases are shared with TRBD1. CDR3 length: 14 amino acids. The V gene end was trimmed by 6 bases and the J gene end by 7 bases; junction bases not matched to a gene: 10. Germline assignment: CDR1 ENHRY and CDR2 SYGVKD.

V gene TRBV29-1 combines with J gene TRBJ2-3; D remains unclear. The CDR3 contains 13 residues. Germline V gene data show CDR1 as SQVTM and CDR2 as ANQGSEA. The ends were cut back, 3 bases at V and 0 bases at J, with 7 bases in the middle. The CDR3 spells CSVEIASTDTQYF. In nucleotides, the CDR3 is TGCAGCGTTGAGATAGCTAGCACAGATACGCAGTATTTT.

This chain uses TRBV6-6 with TRBJ1-2, with TRBD1 matching over 7 bases. This CDR3 is 14 amino acids long. CDR1 MNHNY and CDR2 SVGAGI come from the germline V gene (reference sequence). After removal of 6 bases from V and 0 bases from J, the junction contained 4 bases not matched to a gene. CDR3 residues: CASRDQGANYGYTF. In nucleotides, the CDR3 is TGTGCCAGCAGGGACCAGGGGGCTAACTATGGCTACACCTTC.

V gene TRBV4-3 combines with J gene TRBJ1-1; no definite D call. Germline CDR1 is LGHNA and CDR2 is YSLEER. This CDR3 has 13 amino acids. V was clipped by 0 bases and J by 6 bases, with 8 bases between them. The chain's CDR3 is CASSQDPLSEAFF. For the CDR3, the DNA is TGCGCCAGCAGCCAAGATCCACTGTCTGAAGCTTTCTTT.

The J gene is TRBJ1-5, the V gene TRBV29-1; D is ambiguous. The germline V gene encodes CDR1 SQVTM and CDR2 ANQGSEA. V was clipped by 4 bases and J by 0 bases, with 10 bases between them. There are 14 residues in the CDR3. CDR3 protein: CSVGAANSNQPQHF. CDR3 nucleotides: TGCAGCGTTGGGGCAGCTAATAGCAATCAGCCCCAGCATTTT.

CDR3 protein: CASSLGVAGVASFF. In nucleotides, the CDR3 is TGTGCCAGCAGCTTAGGAGTTGCGGGGGTAGCTTCGTTCTTC. The chain has TRBV11-2 and TRBJ2-1, with 7 bases matching TRBD2. Germline CDR1 reads SGHAT; CDR2 reads FQNNGV. This CDR3 region has 14 residues. The V and J ends lost 1 base and 15 bases, in that order; junction bases with no gene match: 12.

The J gene is TRBJ2-4, the V gene TRBV7-2; 7 bases map to TRBD2. The CDR3 extends over 19 amino acids. V trimming: 1 base; J trimming: 0 bases; junction bases outside the gene matches: 12. CDR1 and CDR2 (germline): SGHTA, FQGNSA. The CDR3 is CASSLELGSGSLAKNIQYF. CDR3 DNA sequence: TGTGCCAGCAGCTTAGAGTTAGGTAGCGGGTCACTAGCCAAAAACATTCAGTACTTC.

The chain has TRBV19 and TRBJ1-1; 8 bases agree with TRBD1. The V gene's germline CDR1 is LNHDA and CDR2 SQIVND (reference sequence). V lost 6 bases to trimming and J lost 0 bases; unmatched junction nucleotides: 3. The CDR3 runs to 14 residues. The CDR3 loop reads CASSWDRMNTEAFF. The DNA of the CDR3 is TGTGCCAGTAGCTGGGACAGGATGAACACTGAAGCTTTCTTT.

This clone was counted a single time. The rearrangement joins TRBV7-2 to TRBJ1-1, with TRBD1 matching over 9 bases. The CDR3 is 17 residues long. The germline V gene encodes CDR1 SGHTA and CDR2 FQGNSA. V was clipped by 3 bases and J by 1 base; unmatched bases: 9. The DNA of the CDR3 is TGTGCCAGCAGCTTCCCTCCCGGACAGGGGAGGAACACTGAAGCTTTCTTT. Translation: CASSFPPGQGRNTEAFF.

J is TRBJ2-3 and V is TRBV19, with TRBD2 matching 7 bases. From germline, CDR1 is LNHDA and CDR2 SQIVND (reference sequence). Unmatched junction bases numbered 6, after V lost 1 base and J lost 5 bases. CDR3 length: 15 residues. The CDR3 is CASSIGGGTGDTQYF. The CDR3 DNA reads as TGTGCCAGTAGTATAGGGGGGGGGACGGGAGATACGCAGTATTTT.